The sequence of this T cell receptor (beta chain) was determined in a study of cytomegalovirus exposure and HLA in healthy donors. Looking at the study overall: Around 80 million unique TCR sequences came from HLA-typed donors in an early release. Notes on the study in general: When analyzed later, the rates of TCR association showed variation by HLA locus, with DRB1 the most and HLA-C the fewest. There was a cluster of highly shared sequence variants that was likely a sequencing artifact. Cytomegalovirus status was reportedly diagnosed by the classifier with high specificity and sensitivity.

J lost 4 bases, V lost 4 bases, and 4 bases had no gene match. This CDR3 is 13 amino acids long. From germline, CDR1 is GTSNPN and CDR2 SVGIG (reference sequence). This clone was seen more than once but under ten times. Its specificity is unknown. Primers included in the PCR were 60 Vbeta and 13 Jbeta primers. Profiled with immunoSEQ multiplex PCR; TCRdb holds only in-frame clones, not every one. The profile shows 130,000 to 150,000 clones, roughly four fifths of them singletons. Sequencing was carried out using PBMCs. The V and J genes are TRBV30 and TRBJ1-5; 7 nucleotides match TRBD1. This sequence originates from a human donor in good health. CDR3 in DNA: TGTGCCTGGACCCGGGACAGTAATCAGCCCCAGCATTTT. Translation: CAWTRDSNQPQHF.